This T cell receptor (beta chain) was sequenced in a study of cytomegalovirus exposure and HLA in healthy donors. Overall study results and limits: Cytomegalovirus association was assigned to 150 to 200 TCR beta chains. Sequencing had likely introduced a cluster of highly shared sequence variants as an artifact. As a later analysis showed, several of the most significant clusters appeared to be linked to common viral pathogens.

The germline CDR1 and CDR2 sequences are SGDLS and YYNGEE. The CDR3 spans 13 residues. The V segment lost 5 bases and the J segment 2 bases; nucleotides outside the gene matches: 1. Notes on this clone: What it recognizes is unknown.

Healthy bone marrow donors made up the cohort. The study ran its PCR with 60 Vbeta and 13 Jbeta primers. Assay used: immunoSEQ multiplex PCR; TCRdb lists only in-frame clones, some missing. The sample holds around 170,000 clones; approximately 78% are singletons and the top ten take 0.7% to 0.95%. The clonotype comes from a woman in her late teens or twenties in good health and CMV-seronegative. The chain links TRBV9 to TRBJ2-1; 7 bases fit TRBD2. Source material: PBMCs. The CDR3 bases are TGTGCCAGCAGTCTAGCGGCCTACAATGAGCAGTTCTTC. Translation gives CASSLAAYNEQFF.